Following are 22 T cell receptor beta chains from one sample sequenced in a study of CD8 T cells in Susac syndrome. Reverse transcription of 0.5 to 1 ug RNA was performed with random hexamers. TCRdb re-analysed the immunoSEQ multiplex PCR reads in MiXCR, keeping a single row per CDR3 protein. The sample comprises just under 150,000 distinct CDR3 sequences, approximately 94% of which are singletons, and more than 0.065% rests with the top ten. Sequencing was carried out using CD4+ T cells from PBMCs. The receptors here all came from a human donor in good health.

The gene calls are TRBV27 and TRBJ2-7; 11 nucleotides line up with TRBD1. The V segment lost 5 bases and the J segment 9 bases; nucleotides outside the gene matches: 3. The CDR3 contains 12 residues. CDR1 is MNHEY and CDR2 is SMNVEV in the germline V gene (reference sequence). The CDR3 region is CASSGTGGLQYF. In nucleotides, the CDR3 is TGTGCCAGCAGTGGGACAGGGGGGTTGCAGTACTTC.

The chain recombines TRBV5-4 with TRBJ2-1; a possible D gene is TRBD2 (6 bases). Germline V gene lookup returns CDR1 SGHNT and CDR2 YYREEE (reference sequence). This CDR3 region has 13 residues. Trimming removed 10 bases at V and 0 bases at J, with 11 bases between. CDR3 in DNA: TGTGCCGGGGGGAGATCCTCCTACAATGAGCAGTTCTTC. This encodes CAGGRSSYNEQFF.

This chain connects TRBV6-1 to TRBJ1-5; TRBD1 matches 9 bases. The junction had 8 bases not matched to a gene; V was cut back by 5 bases and J by 0 bases. This CDR3 region has 17 residues. Germline V gene data show CDR1 as MNHNS and CDR2 as SASEGT. The CDR3 DNA reads as TGTGCCAGCAGTAAGGACAGGGGAGGATATAGCAATCAGCCCCAGCATTTT. Encoded protein: CASSKDRGGYSNQPQHF.

The chain joins TRBV20-1 to TRBJ2-2, with a tentative D call TRBD2 (6 bases). V was trimmed by 0 bases and J by 7 bases, leaving 12 bases between them. The CDR3 covers 14 residues. Germline lookup yields CDR1 DFQATT and CDR2 SNEGSKA (reference sequence). The CDR3 DNA reads as TGCAGTGCTAGAGATCCCATAGCGGTCGGGGAGCTGTTTTTT. Its translation is CSARDPIAVGELFF.

The chain carries TRBV20-1 and TRBJ2-4; D may be TRBD1 (6 bases). This CDR3 is built from 15 residues. Germline values: CDR1 DFQATT, CDR2 SNEGSKA (reference sequence). V was cut by 5 bases and J by 0 bases, with 14 bases left in between. The CDR3 sequence is CSAVRQDLAKNIQYF. CDR3 coding DNA: TGCAGTGCTGTACGACAGGACCTAGCCAAAAACATTCAGTACTTC.

This chain links TRBV11-2 with TRBJ1-1, with no clear D. The CDR3 has 13 residues. Germline values: CDR1 SGHAT, CDR2 FQNNGV. V lost 1 base, J lost 4 bases, and 7 bases lay in between. CDR3 residues: CASSLAKGTEAFF. The CDR3, as DNA: TGTGCCAGCAGCTTAGCGAAAGGCACTGAAGCTTTCTTT.

This clonotype has only one observation. This rearrangement joins TRBV9 to TRBJ2-1; TRBD2 matches at 7 bases. CDR1 is SGDLS, CDR2 YYNGEE, per germline. J lost 2 bases, V lost 3 bases, and 5 bases had no gene match. The CDR3 is 15 residues long. CDR3: CASSDPGGPYNEQFF. CDR3 DNA sequence: TGTGCCAGCAGCGACCCGGGAGGCCCCTACAATGAGCAGTTCTTC.

The V call is TRBV2, the J call TRBJ1-2; TRBD1 matches 8 bases. The CDR3 contains 15 residues. V dropped 7 bases and J dropped 3; count of bases not matched to a gene: 10. Germline assignment: CDR1 SNHLY and CDR2 FYNNEI. The CDR3 region has the DNA TGTGCCAGCACCGAAAGTCAGGGGGCGTACTATGGCTACACCTTC. This gives the protein CASTESQGAYYGYTF.

This clonotype was recorded a few times. The genes are TRBV29-1 and TRBJ1-1, with D perhaps matching TRBD1 (5 bases). CDR3 size: 12 residues. The V end was cut by 8 bases, the J end by 7 bases, with 17 bases between. CDR1 is SQVTM, CDR2 ANQGSEA, per germline. The CDR3 reads CSFGLGPGEAFF. CDR3 bases: TGCAGCTTCGGATTGGGGCCTGGTGAAGCTTTCTTT. The entire variable domain, with the rest obtained from reference TRBV29-1 and TRBJ1-1, is as follows: SAVISQKPSRDICQRGTSLTIQCQVDSQVTMMFWYRQQPGQSLTLIATANQGSEATYESGFVIDKFPISRPNLTFSTLTVSNMSPEDSSIYLCSFGLGPGEAFFGQGTRLTVV.

This clonotype appeared once. The genes are TRBV27 and TRBJ1-5; no definite D call. The germline V and J ends were trimmed by 6 bases and 2 bases, with 14 bases remaining between them. The CDR3 runs to 15 residues. Germline V gives CDR1 MNHEY, CDR2 SMNVEV (reference sequence). CDR3 coding DNA: TGTGCCAGCAGCCTCGGCGTTGGCGGCAATCAGCCCCAGCATTTT. Translating it yields CASSLGVGGNQPQHF.

Notes on this clonotype: This CDR3 fails to terminate in the conserved phenylalanine or tryptophan, so it likely reflects a read error. The gene calls are TRBV12-3 or TRBV12-4 and TRBJ2-7; no reliable D call. V was clipped by 1 base and J by 0 bases, with 4 bases between them. The CDR3 has 13 amino acids. In DNA, the CDR3 is TGTGCCAGCAGTTTAGGGGGCTCCTACGAGCAGTACCTC. Encoded protein: CASSLGGSYEQYL.

The DNA of the CDR3 is TGTGCCAGTAGTACGGCGGGCCGAAGCGGCACTGAAGCTTTCTTT. It encodes CASSTAGRSGTEAFF. This chain joins TRBV19 and TRBJ1-1, with D unresolved. CDR3 length equals 15 residues. Germline assignment: CDR1 LNHDA and CDR2 SQIVND (reference sequence). The V end lost 4 bases, the J end lost 4 bases, and 16 bases lay between the germline ends.

The V call is TRBV7-9, the J call TRBJ1-5; D gene uncertain. V was clipped by 1 base and J by 6 bases, with 10 bases between them. This CDR3 is built from 14 residues. Germline CDR1 SEHNR, CDR2 FQNEAQ (reference sequence). The CDR3 bases are TGTGCCAGCAGCTTAGAATCTTCGGGTCAGCCCCAGCATTTT. This translates into CASSLESSGQPQHF.

The chain employs TRBV20-1 and TRBJ2-1; 7 positions agree with TRBD2. The trim removed 6 bases at V and 7 bases at J, leaving 9 bases unmatched. The CDR3 loop spans 13 amino acids. Germline lookup yields CDR1 DFQATT and CDR2 SNEGSKA (reference sequence). This CDR3 reads CSAGGLAENEQFF. DNA for the CDR3: TGCAGTGCCGGGGGTCTAGCGGAAAATGAGCAGTTCTTC.

The rearrangement joins TRBV29-1 to TRBJ2-1, with 11 bases fitting TRBD2. The junction had 8 bases not matched to a gene; V was cut back by 4 bases and J by 0 bases. Germline V gene data show CDR1 as SQVTM and CDR2 as ANQGSEA. The CDR3 covers 17 residues. CDR3 in DNA: TGCAGCGTTGTTGGTAGCGGGAGGGAACGCTCCTACAATGAGCAGTTCTTC. Protein sequence: CSVVGSGRERSYNEQFF.

V usage is TRBV3-1 and J usage is TRBJ2-1; perhaps TRBD1 as D (6 bases). Per the germline V gene, CDR1 is LGHDT and CDR2 is YNNKEL (reference sequence). Trimming took off 5 bases at V and 9 bases at J, with 17 bases between the two ends. The CDR3 contains 14 residues. The CDR3 loop is CASSNQGTQSEQFF. CDR3 in DNA: TGTGCCAGCAGCAACCAGGGGACACAGTCTGAGCAGTTCTTC.

The chain employs TRBV5-1 and TRBJ1-2; D remains unclear. CDR1 and CDR2 (germline): SGHRS, YFSETQ. V was shortened by 4 bases and J by 6 bases, with 13 bases between the two germline ends. This CDR3 is built from 13 residues. The CDR3 reads CASSPGHADGYTF. The CDR3 bases are TGCGCCAGCAGCCCTGGGCACGCGGATGGCTACACCTTC.

This chain connects TRBV3-1 to TRBJ2-3; D not resolved. V was shortened by 0 bases and J by 2 bases, with 12 bases between the two germline ends. Germline V lookup: CDR1 LGHDT, CDR2 YNNKEL (reference sequence). There are 16 residues in the CDR3. The CDR3 here is CASSQDVSTNTDTQYF. CDR3 coding DNA: TGTGCCAGCAGCCAAGATGTATCTACTAACACAGATACGCAGTATTTT.

The chain has TRBV20-1 and TRBJ2-1; possible D gene TRBD2, 6 bases. Germline V gives CDR1 DFQATT, CDR2 SNEGSKA (reference sequence). V was trimmed by 5 bases and J by 6 bases, leaving 23 bases between them. CDR3 length: 16 amino acids. CDR3 region: CSAPGSSGVGINEQFF. The CDR3 coding sequence is TGCAGTGCTCCGGGATCATCGGGAGTAGGAATCAATGAGCAGTTCTTC.

This sequence joins TRBV24-1 and TRBJ2-3; tentative D call: TRBD1 (6 bases). There are 14 residues in the CDR3. CDR1 is KGHDR and CDR2 is SFDVKD in the germline V gene. The ends were cut back, 3 bases at V and 4 bases at J, with 10 bases in the middle. As DNA, the CDR3 is TGTGCCACCAGTGATCACGGACAGCCAGATACGCAGTATTTT. The encoded protein is CATSDHGQPDTQYF.

For this clonotype: Because the CDR3 is missing its conserved closing phenylalanine or tryptophan, this is likely a read error. The CDR3 bases are TGTGCCAGCAGCCCGGGACAGGGTCGGAACTATGGCTACACCCTC. Its protein product is CASSPGQGRNYGYTL. This chain connects TRBV13 to TRBJ1-2; 9 bases align to TRBD1. V lost 5 bases and J lost 2; bases outside the gene matches: 6. The CDR3 length is 15 residues. Per the germline V gene, CDR1 is PRHDT and CDR2 is FYEKMQ (reference sequence).

The chain couples TRBV10-3 to TRBJ2-5, with 9 bases identical to TRBD1. CDR1 is ENHRY and CDR2 is SYGVKD in the germline V gene. The CDR3 length is 13 residues. V shed 6 bases and J 4 bases; nucleotides not matched to a gene: 3. The CDR3: CAIRGGQGETQYF. The CDR3 DNA is TGTGCCATCAGAGGGGGACAGGGAGAGACCCAGTACTTC.